These 21 T cell receptor beta chains came from one sample sequenced in a study of cytomegalovirus exposure and HLA in healthy donors. Amplification used 60 Vbeta primers and 13 Jbeta primers. The data were produced by immunoSEQ multiplex PCR, yet TCRdb's version contains in-frame clones alone and is incomplete. This table has roughly 190,000 clones, roughly 80% appearing once. What was sequenced was PBMCs. The receptors were gathered from a man in his forties in good health and CMV-seropositive.

The CDR3 reads CASSLSGTGGQETQYF. In nucleotides, the CDR3 is TGCGCCAGCAGCTTGTCGGGGACAGGGGGACAAGAGACCCAGTACTTC. The V and J genes are TRBV5-1 and TRBJ2-5; 11 nucleotides align to TRBD1. The V segment lost 1 base and the J segment 2 bases; nucleotides outside the gene matches: 4. CDR3 size: 16 residues. Germline CDR1 is SGHRS and CDR2 is YFSETQ.

CDR3 sequence (DNA): TGCGCCAGCAGTCAAAGTCCAGGGCCCCCCACAGATACGCAGTATTTT. Protein product: CASSQSPGPPTDTQYF. V and J are TRBV23-1 and TRBJ2-3; weak D call: TRBD1 (5 bases). TRBV23-1 is sorted into the ORF group, with uncertain function. Trimming removed 2 bases at V and 2 bases at J, with 14 bases between. The CDR3 runs 16 residues.

The CDR3: CASSLPPLDTQYF. CDR3 DNA: TGCGCCAGCAGCCTCCCCCCCTTGGATACGCAGTATTTT. The rearrangement links TRBV5-1 to TRBJ2-3; D unresolved. The CDR3 length is 13 residues. V dropped 4 bases and J dropped 6 bases, with 12 bases sitting between them. Germline CDR1 SGHRS, CDR2 YFSETQ.

The V and J genes are TRBV19 and TRBJ2-5, with a tentative D call TRBD1 (6 bases). Trimming removed 5 bases from V and 3 bases from J, with 13 bases in between. The CDR3 runs 14 residues. CDR1 LNHDA and CDR2 SQIVND come from the germline V gene (reference sequence). The CDR3 DNA follows: TGTGCCAGTAGTCCGGGGACAATTAAAGAGACCCAGTACTTC. Its protein product is CASSPGTIKETQYF.

This chain joins TRBV6-5 and TRBJ2-2; possibly TRBD2 for D (6 bases). The germline V and J ends were trimmed by 0 bases and 1 base, with 9 bases remaining between them. The CDR3 is made up of 16 amino acids. Per the germline V gene, CDR1 is MNHEY and CDR2 is SVGAGI. CDR3 amino acids: CASSYSGGVNTGELFF. In nucleotides, the CDR3 is TGTGCCAGCAGTTACTCAGGCGGGGTGAACACCGGGGAGCTGTTTTTT.

V is TRBV4-3 and J is TRBJ1-1, with 8 bases matching TRBD1. The CDR3 runs 14 residues. Trimming removed 2 bases from V and 5 bases from J; junction bases left unmatched: 4. The germline V gene has CDR1 LGHNA and CDR2 YSLEER. CDR3 protein: CASSQNRGGTEAFF. The CDR3 DNA reads as TGCGCCAGCAGCCAAAACAGGGGGGGAACTGAAGCTTTCTTT.

The V call is TRBV29-1, the J call TRBJ1-3, with 7 bases matching TRBD1. Germline loops: CDR1 SQVTM, CDR2 ANQGSEA. V lost 2 bases and J lost 0; bases outside the gene matches: 7. There are 16 residues in the CDR3. The CDR3 nucleotides read TGCAGCGTTGAACCCCAGGGACAGAACTCTGGAAACACCATATATTTT. Its protein is CSVEPQGQNSGNTIYF.

The genes are TRBV5-4 and TRBJ2-7; 10 bases are shared with TRBD1. The CDR3 sequence is 14 residues long. The germline CDR1 and CDR2 sequences are SGHNT and YYREEE (reference sequence). The ends lost 4 bases at V and 3 bases at J; junction bases unmatched: 4. CDR3 protein: CASSGRDRGYEQYF. The DNA of the CDR3 is TGTGCCAGCAGCGGGCGGGACAGGGGCTACGAGCAGTACTTC.

This chain uses TRBV15 with TRBJ1-3, with a possible D match to TRBD1 (5 bases). Germline V lookup: CDR1 LNHNV, CDR2 YYDKDF (reference sequence). This CDR3 spans 12 amino acids. Trimming left V 7 bases short and J 3 bases short, with 7 bases between. Written as DNA, the CDR3 is TGTGCCACCACAGGGATTGGAAACACCATATATTTT. Translated, it gives CATTGIGNTIYF. Based on the CDR3 plus reference TRBV15 and TRBJ1-3, the full variable domain is DAMVIQNPRYQVTQFGKPVTLSCSQTLNHNVMYWYQQKSSQAPKLLFHYYDKDFNNEADTPDNFQSRRPNTSFCFLDIRSPGLGDTAMYLCATTGIGNTIYFGEGSWLTVV.

The rearrangement links TRBV18 to TRBJ2-7; 8 nucleotides agree with TRBD2. Unmatched junction bases numbered 8, after V lost 6 bases and J lost 1 base. The CDR3 spans 15 residues. The germline CDR1 and CDR2 sequences are KGHSH and LQKENI. Here the CDR3 reads CASSPTGGASYEQYF. The CDR3 coding sequence is TGTGCCAGCTCTCCCACGGGGGGGGCTTCCTACGAGCAGTACTTC.

The chain couples TRBV7-9 to TRBJ2-5; 9 nucleotides align to TRBD1. The J call could be wrong; TRBJ2-7 is a better fit for the DNA end. The germline V gene encodes CDR1 SEHNR and CDR2 FQNEAQ (reference sequence). The CDR3 is made up of 14 amino acids. CDR3 DNA sequence: TGTGCCAGCAGCGGGCGGACAGGGGTAGACGAGCAGTACTTC. It is translated as CASSGRTGVDEQYF.

The chain uses TRBV13 and TRBJ2-3; TRBD1 matches at 7 bases. V lost 5 bases, J lost 2 bases, and 4 bases stayed unmatched. Per germline, CDR1 PRHDT and CDR2 FYEKMQ (reference sequence). CDR3 length: 14 amino acids. CDR3 sequence reads: CASSETGYTDTQYF. Here the CDR3 DNA reads TGTGCCAGCAGCGAGACAGGGTACACAGATACGCAGTATTTT.

The chain combines TRBV28 with TRBJ2-7; D perhaps matches TRBD1 (6 bases). Trimming took off 7 bases at V and 2 bases at J, with 9 bases between the two ends. Germline lookup yields CDR1 MDHEN and CDR2 SYDVKM. The CDR3 has 12 amino acids. The CDR3 region is CASTGDPYEQYF. The CDR3 bases are TGTGCCAGCACAGGGGACCCCTACGAGCAGTACTTC. Drawing the rest from reference TRBV28 and TRBJ2-7, the complete variable domain is DVKVTQSSRYLVKRTGEKVFLECVQDMDHENMFWYRQDPGLGLRLIYFSYDVKMKEKGDIPEGYSVSREKKERFSLILESASTNQTSMYLCASTGDPYEQYFGPGTRLTVT.

The chain couples TRBV27 to TRBJ1-5; a weak D match, TRBD1 (6 bases). The CDR3 has 14 residues. The V and J ends lost 3 bases and 6 bases respectively, with 12 bases between them. From germline, CDR1 is MNHEY and CDR2 SMNVEV (reference sequence). The CDR3 loop reads CASSFGGAGQPQHF. The CDR3 bases are TGTGCCAGCAGTTTTGGGGGCGCGGGTCAGCCCCAGCATTTT.

The chain is built from TRBV15 and TRBJ2-1; D might be TRBD2 (5 bases). The V gene's germline CDR1 is LNHNV and CDR2 YYDKDF (reference sequence). Trimming removed 0 bases from V and 4 bases from J, with 16 bases in between. CDR3 length: 17 amino acids. This chain's CDR3 is CATSRESWLARYNEQFF. DNA of the CDR3: TGTGCCACCAGCAGAGAATCGTGGCTAGCTCGGTACAATGAGCAGTTCTTC.

This chain links TRBV5-4 with TRBJ2-5; 9 nucleotides match TRBD1. V was clipped by 4 bases and J by 6 bases; unmatched bases: 10. Per the germline V gene, CDR1 is SGHNT and CDR2 is YYREEE (reference sequence). The CDR3 spans 15 residues. This CDR3 is CASSTPGQGGKTQYF. The CDR3 nucleotides are TGTGCCAGCAGCACGCCGGGACAGGGAGGAAAGACCCAGTACTTC.

The CDR3: CSVEERPGTGDGYTF. DNA for the CDR3: TGCAGCGTTGAAGAGCGTCCCGGGACAGGGGATGGCTACACCTTC. This sequence joins TRBV29-1 and TRBJ1-2; 10 bases map to TRBD1. The V and J ends lost 0 bases and 6 bases, in that order; junction bases with no gene match: 7. Germline lookup yields CDR1 SQVTM and CDR2 ANQGSEA. This CDR3 has 15 amino acids.

J is TRBJ2-5 and V is TRBV7-2; 8 bases match TRBD2. TRBJ2-7 matches the DNA end more closely, so the J call is doubtful. The length of the CDR3 is 15 residues. Germline assignment: CDR1 SGHTA and CDR2 FQGNSA. Here the CDR3 DNA reads TGTGCCAGCAGCTTAGGGAGCGGGAGCTCCTACGAGCAGTACTTC. Protein: CASSLGSGSSYEQYF.

This clone was detected a few times. The chain links TRBV19 to TRBJ1-4, with D possibly TRBD1 on 5 matching bases. Between the trimmed V and J ends, which lost 7 bases and 7 bases, there was a span of 19 bases. This CDR3 has 15 residues. Germline assignment: CDR1 LNHDA and CDR2 SQIVND (reference sequence). This chain's CDR3 is CASTPFQGAGEKLFF. DNA for the CDR3: TGTGCCAGTACCCCCTTTCAAGGGGCAGGTGAAAAACTGTTTTTT.

This chain joins TRBV15 and TRBJ2-6, with D perhaps TRBD2 (6 bases). Germline-derived CDR1 and CDR2 are LNHNV and YYDKDF (reference sequence). Between the trimmed V and J ends, which lost 1 base and 0 bases, there was a span of 13 bases. The CDR3 runs 18 residues. CDR3 amino acids: CATSRGSWRDSGANVLTF. In nucleotides, the CDR3 is TGTGCCACCAGCAGAGGCAGTTGGCGGGACTCTGGGGCCAACGTCCTGACTTTC.

The rearrangement joins TRBV6-4 to TRBJ1-2, with a weak D call TRBD1 (5 bases). Trimming left V 7 bases short and J 7 bases short, with 19 bases between. The V gene's germline CDR1 is MRHNA and CDR2 SNTAGT. This CDR3 is 14 amino acids long. In nucleotides, the CDR3 is TGTGCCAGCAACCCCGGTTGGGGCAGCTCTGGCTACACCTTC. This codes for CASNPGWGSSGYTF.